These T cell receptor beta chains were read from a single sample in a study of CD8 T cells in Susac syndrome. Each CDR3 protein is one row after TCRdb ran MiXCR on the immunoSEQ multiplex PCR reads. The repertoire holds approximately 71,000 distinct CDR3 sequences, just over 95% seen once, with around 0.11% in the top ten. Source material: CD4+ T cells from PBMCs. These receptors came from a human donor with multiple sclerosis. Each CDR3 is given with its conserved first and last residue. A D gene is named only where the DNA matches it firmly. Only some rows state a clone size, as once, few, many or a class for expanded clones.

abundance	v_gene	d_gene	j_gene	CDR3nt	CDR3aa
NA	TRBV19	NA	TRBJ1-3	TGTGCCAGACCCCTGCGCAGGCGGACTGGAAACACCATATATTTT	CARPLRRRTGNTIYF
NA	TRBV20-1	NA	TRBJ2-5	TGCAGTGCTAGTCCGGCGCAAGAGACCCAGTACTTC	CSASPAQETQYF
NA	TRBV2	NA	TRBJ2-1	TGTGCCAGCAGATCCTCGGAACTATCCTACAATGAGCAGTTCTTC	CASRSSELSYNEQFF
NA	TRBV4-3	NA	TRBJ2-2	TGCGCCAGCAGCCAAGAAGCCCTGAGCGCAGCGAACACCGGGGAGCTGTTTTTT	CASSQEALSAANTGELFF
NA	TRBV3-1	NA	TRBJ2-3	TGTGCCAGCAGCCCAAGAGGCCCGGGGGCGACAGATACGCAGTATTTT	CASSPRGPGATDTQYF
NA	TRBV10-3	NA	TRBJ2-7	TGTGCCATCAGGCCGGGTCGTGACTACGAGCAGTACTTC	CAIRPGRDYEQYF
NA	TRBV19	TRBD1	TRBJ2-1	TGTGCCAGTAGTTTCGGACAGGAACCACGGCCGTTCTTC	CASSFGQEPRPFF
NA	TRBV3-1	NA	TRBJ1-5	TGTGCCAGCAGCCAAGGGGCAGGGCTTAGCAATCAGCCCCAGCATTTT	CASSQGAGLSNQPQHF
NA	TRBV20-1	TRBD2	TRBJ2-2	TGCAGTGCTAGAGATTTCACCGGGGGGGCCTTTGCCGGGGAGCTGTTTTTT	CSARDFTGGAFAGELFF
NA	TRBV28	TRBD2	TRBJ2-5	TGTGCCGCCGGAGATGGGAGGGACGAGACCCAGTACTTC	CAAGDGRDETQYF
NA	TRBV12-3/TRBV12-4	TRBD1	TRBJ2-2	TGTGCCAGCAGTAAGACAGGGTCGGACACCGGGGAGCTGTTTTTT	CASSKTGSDTGELFF
NA	TRBV5-1	NA	TRBJ2-3	TGCGCCAGCAGCCTGGGGGGTTTGAGGACAGATACGCAGTATTTT	CASSLGGLRTDTQYF
once	TRBV20-1	TRBD2	TRBJ2-7	TGCAGTGCTAGGCCCCCAGGATTCGGGAGGTACGAGCAGTACTTC	CSARPPGFGRYEQYF
NA	TRBV4-1	TRBD1	TRBJ1-6	TGCGCCAGCAGCGTGGGACAGGGGAATTCACCCCTCCACTTT	CASSVGQGNSPLHF
NA	TRBV12-3/TRBV12-4	TRBD2	TRBJ2-4	TGTGCCAGCAGCCGGGGCGGGCCGGCGGGGGACATTCAGTACTTC	CASSRGGPAGDIQYF
once	TRBV7-2	TRBD2	TRBJ2-5	TGTGCCAGCAGCTTAGCGTTTGCTAGCGGGGAGCAAGAGACCCAGTACTTC	CASSLAFASGEQETQYF
NA	TRBV12-3/TRBV12-4	TRBD1	TRBJ2-7	TGTGCCAGCAGTTGGGGGACAGGCGACTACGAGCAGTACTTC	CASSWGTGDYEQYF
NA	TRBV7-2	TRBD2	TRBJ2-7	TGTGCCAGCAGCTTATATAGCGGGGCACAATACGAGCAGTACTTC	CASSLYSGAQYEQYF
NA	TRBV18	NA	TRBJ1-2	TGTGCCAGCTCTTATCGGGAGGGCTATGGCTACACCTTC	CASSYREGYGYTF
NA	TRBV9	NA	TRBJ1-3	TGTGCCAGCAGCGTACACAGCTCTGGAAACACCATATATTTT	CASSVHSSGNTIYF
NA	TRBV30	NA	TRBJ1-4	TGTGCCTGGAGGGACGAATATAATGAAAAACTGTTTTTT	CAWRDEYNEKLFF
NA	TRBV6-5	NA	TRBJ1-1	TGTGCCAGCACATCCCCGGCGAGTCGGACTGAAGCTTTCTTT	CASTSPASRTEAFF
NA	TRBV6-6	NA	TRBJ2-5	TGTGCCAGTGGGGTGGGCACCGGCCGGGAGACCCAGTACTTC	CASGVGTGRETQYF
NA	TRBV10-3	NA	TRBJ1-6	TGTGCCATCAGTGAAAAGGTTGCACCCCTCCACTTT	CAISEKVAPLHF
NA	TRBV20-1	NA	TRBJ1-6	TGCAGTGCTAGAGCTGGGGGGGATTCCTATAATTCACCCCTCCACTTT	CSARAGGDSYNSPLHF
NA	TRBV20-1	NA	TRBJ2-1	TGCAGTGCTAGCGACGGAAATTCCTACAATGAGCAGTTCTTC	CSASDGNSYNEQFF
NA	TRBV2	NA	TRBJ2-2	TGTGCCATCCGTCCAGAAAACACCGGGGAGCTGTTTTTT	CAIRPENTGELFF
NA	TRBV3-1	TRBD1	TRBJ1-4	TGTGCCAGCGGGGGACAGGGGGTGTTTGAAAAACTGTTTTTT	CASGGQGVFEKLFF
NA	TRBV20-1	NA	TRBJ2-7	TGCAGTGCTAGAGCCCACCGGGGGATCTACGAGCAGTACTTC	CSARAHRGIYEQYF
NA	TRBV7-2	TRBD1	TRBJ2-3	TGTGCCAGCAGTAGACAGGGGGCTGGCACAGATACGCAGTATTTT	CASSRQGAGTDTQYF
NA	TRBV6-6	TRBD1	TRBJ1-1	TGTGCCAGCCAGTTACCGGGACAGGGGGTCATTGAAGCTTTCTTT	CASQLPGQGVIEAFF
NA	TRBV9	TRBD1	TRBJ2-6	TGTGCCAGCAGCCCTCTGCAGGGGGTTACTGGGGCCAACGTCCTGACTTTC	CASSPLQGVTGANVLTF
NA	TRBV7-9	TRBD2	TRBJ2-1	TGTGCCAGCAGCCGAAGAGCGGGGGGGCCTTTCAATGAGCAGTTCTTC	CASSRRAGGPFNEQFF
NA	TRBV30	NA	TRBJ1-1	TGTGCCTGGAGGCGCCTGAACACTGAAGCTTTCTTT	CAWRRLNTEAFF
NA	TRBV30	TRBD1	TRBJ2-3	TGTGCCTGGAGTGTTCAGGGGGCAGGGGATACGCAGTATTTT	CAWSVQGAGDTQYF
NA	TRBV2	NA	TRBJ2-1	TGTGCCAGCAGTCTCCCTCTGGGACGGCGCAGGGAGCAGTTCTTC	CASSLPLGRRREQFF
NA	TRBV7-2	TRBD2	TRBJ2-5	TGTGCCAGCAACGACGGGGGGGCCATAGAGACCCAGTACTTC	CASNDGGAIETQYF
NA	TRBV12-3/TRBV12-4	NA	TRBJ2-1	TGTGCCAGCAGTTTGCGTCAGAGCTCCTACAATGAGCAGTTCTTC	CASSLRQSSYNEQFF
NA	TRBV11-2	TRBD1	TRBJ1-6	TGTGCCAGCAGCTTATATCAGGGGGCGAATAATTCACCCCTCCACTTT	CASSLYQGANNSPLHF
NA	TRBV7-2	NA	TRBJ2-7	TGTGCCAGCAGCAGCTGGCCAAGGGGAAAAAGCTACGAGCAGTACTTC	CASSSWPRGKSYEQYF
NA	TRBV7-7	NA	TRBJ1-1	TGTGCTAGCAGCGGAATTGACTGCCGTCGGACCACTGAAGCTTTCTTT	CASSGIDCRRTTEAFF
NA	TRBV19	NA	TRBJ2-5	TGTGCCAGTAGTACGGGACGGGAGACCCAGTACTTC	CASSTGRETQYF
NA	TRBV6-1	TRBD1	TRBJ2-5	TGTGCCAGCAGTGATGACAGGGCCCTATTGGGGACCCAGTACTTC	CASSDDRALLGTQYF